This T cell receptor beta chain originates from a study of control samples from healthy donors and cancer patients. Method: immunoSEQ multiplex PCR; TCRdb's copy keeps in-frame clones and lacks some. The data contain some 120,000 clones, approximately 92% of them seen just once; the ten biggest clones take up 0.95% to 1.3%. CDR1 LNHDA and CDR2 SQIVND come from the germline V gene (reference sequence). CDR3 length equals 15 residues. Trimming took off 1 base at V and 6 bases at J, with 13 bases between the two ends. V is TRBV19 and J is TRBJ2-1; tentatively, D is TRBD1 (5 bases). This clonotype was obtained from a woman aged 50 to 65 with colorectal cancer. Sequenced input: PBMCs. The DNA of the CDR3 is TGTGCCAGTAGTATAGCCAGGGTTATCGGCAATGAGCAGTTCTTC. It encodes CASSIARVIGNEQFF.